One and the same sample provided the 10 T cell receptor delta chains below, sequenced in a study of gamma-delta T cells after stem cell transplantation. TCRdb used CATT to re-call clones from the RT-PCR reads. This sample has around 1,500 delta-chain clones; about 15% occur once, and the top ten carry about 15%. Source material: gamma-delta T cells. The source of these receptors is a human donor. It is not recorded whose cells these are; they may come from a transplant donor.

This clone has more than one count but fewer than ten. The TCRdb protein, from a much larger clone, departs from this DNA's translation at residue 6, likely by read error; the protein shown derives from the DNA. The DNA for the CDR3 is TGTGCCTGTGACCCGATGCTGGGGGCCACCTCCACCGATAAACTCATCTTT. It yields the protein CACDPMLGATSTDKLIF. V is TRDV2 and J is TRDJ1, with 7 bases matching TRDD3. V dropped 3 bases and J dropped 1; count of bases not matched to a gene: 13. The CDR3 consists of 17 residues. Germline loops: CDR1 GEAIGNYY, CDR2 EKD.

This clone has just a few counts. The J gene is TRDJ3, the V gene TRDV2; weak D call: TRDD3 (5 bases). This CDR3 region has 18 residues. Trimming left V 3 bases short and J 8 bases short, with 22 bases between. CDR1 and CDR2 (germline): GEAIGNYY, EKD. In DNA form, the CDR3 reads TGTGCCTGTGACCTGGGATTAGGTCTCTTCTTGTACACCCGACAGATGTTTTTC. This gives the protein CACDLGLGLFLYTRQMFF.

This clone was found a few times. The protein held in TCRdb is that of a much larger clone and does not match this DNA's translation at residue 6, likely because of a read error; the protein shown is translated from the DNA. The V and J genes are TRDV1 and TRDJ1; a weak D match, TRDD3 (5 bases). The CDR3 is 18 amino acids. Germline values: CDR1 TSWWSYY, CDR2 QGS. V was trimmed by 1 base and J by 2 bases, leaving 20 bases between them. The CDR3 region is CALGEPAVCPPGTDKLIF. The CDR3 nucleotides are TGTGCTCTTGGGGAACCAGCGGTATGCCCGCCTGGGACCGATAAACTCATCTTT.

This chain uses TRAV29/DV5 with TRDJ1; 12 bases line up with TRDD3. There are 19 residues in the CDR3. The germline V gene encodes CDR1 NSMFDY and CDR2 ISSIKDK. The V gene end was trimmed by 1 base and the J gene end by 3 bases; junction bases not matched to a gene: 16. In nucleotides, the CDR3 is TGTGCAGCAAGCTCCCTCGCTTCTAACTGGGGGATACAAGCCGATAAACTCATCTTT. Amino acids: CAASSLASNWGIQADKLIF.

The rearrangement links TRAV29/DV5 to TRDJ2; 10 nucleotides match TRDD3. With 0 bases clipped from V and 2 bases from J, the junction kept 16 bases outside the gene matches. The CDR3 consists of 20 residues. Germline V lookup: CDR1 NSMFDY, CDR2 ISSIKDK. DNA of the CDR3: TGTGCAGCAAGCGAGCCCCTCCTAGGGGGTGGGGGATACTTGACAGCACAACTCTTCTTT. It specifies CAASEPLLGGGGYLTAQLFF.

Relative to its sample, this clone is medium-sized. V usage is TRDV3 and J usage is TRDJ1, with D uncertain. The germline V gene encodes CDR1 TVYSNPD and CDR2 GDNSRS (reference sequence). Trimming removed 1 base at V and 0 bases at J, with 21 bases between. The CDR3 consists of 17 residues. This CDR3 is CAFIGVSACSYTDKLIF. The CDR3 DNA reads TGTGCCTTTATAGGGGTTTCCGCGTGCTCATACACCGATAAACTCATCTTT.

This clone was picked up a small number of times. A far larger clone is off by one base, so a read error is likely. The chain combines TRDV2 with TRDJ3; 9 bases match TRDD3. Germline lookup yields CDR1 GEAIGNYY and CDR2 EKD. The CDR3 runs to 18 residues. Germline trimming cut 4 bases from V and 2 bases from J; bases unmatched to any gene: 8. CDR3 amino acids: CACESGLGDAWDTRQMFF. CDR3 coding DNA: TGTGCCTGTGAATCCGGACTGGGGGACGCCTGGGACACCCGACAGATGTTTTTC.

In regard to this clone: Relative to the germline gene, one junction end is altered; a read error may explain this. The chain uses TRDV2 and TRDJ3; 9 bases align to TRDD3. Germline values: CDR1 GEAIGNYY, CDR2 EKD. This CDR3 comprises 18 residues. The CDR3 coding sequence is TGTGCCTGTGACTCCTTACTGGGGGAGACCCTGTACACCCTACAGATGTTTTTC. Encoded protein: CACDSLLGETLYTLQMFF.

This chain joins TRDV1 and TRDJ1, with 9 bases matching TRDD3. Germline trimming cut 5 bases from V and 0 bases from J; bases unmatched to any gene: 28. CDR3 length: 23 residues. Per the germline V gene, CDR1 is TSWWSYY and CDR2 is QGS. Here the CDR3 reads CALGNTSCTAWGLGIRYTDKLIF. In nucleotides, the CDR3 is TGTGCTCTTGGGAACACCTCTTGCACCGCGTGGGGACTGGGGATACGGTACACCGATAAACTCATCTTT.

In this sample, this clone is large. The same CDR3 also results from other DNA sequences found in this sample. V and J are TRDV2 and TRDJ1, with 11 nucleotides matching TRDD3. Germline V CDR1 and CDR2: GEAIGNYY, EKD. V lost 0 bases, J lost 0 bases, and 11 bases stayed unmatched. CDR3 length: 19 residues. CDR3 in DNA: TGTGCCTGTGACACCCCGTGGTGGGGGATACGCGATGACACCGATAAACTCATCTTT. As protein: CACDTPWWGIRDDTDKLIF.